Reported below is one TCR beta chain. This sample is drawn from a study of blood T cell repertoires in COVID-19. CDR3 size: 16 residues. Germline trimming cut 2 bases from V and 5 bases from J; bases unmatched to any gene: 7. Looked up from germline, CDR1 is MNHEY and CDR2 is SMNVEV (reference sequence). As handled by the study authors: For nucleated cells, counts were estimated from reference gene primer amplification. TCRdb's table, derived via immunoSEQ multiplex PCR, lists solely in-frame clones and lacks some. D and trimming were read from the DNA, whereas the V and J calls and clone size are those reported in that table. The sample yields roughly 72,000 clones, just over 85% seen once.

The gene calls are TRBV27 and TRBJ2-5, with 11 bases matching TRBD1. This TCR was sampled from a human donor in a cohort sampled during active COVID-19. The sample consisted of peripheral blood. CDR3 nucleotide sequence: TGTGCCAGCAGTTTAACAGGACAGGGGGCGGGGGAGACCCAGTACTTC. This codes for CASSLTGQGAGETQYF.